This TCR beta chain appears in the sequencing data of a study of T cell responses to AZD1222 COVID-19 vaccine (dated by TCRdb to the early 2020s). Looking at the study overall: AZD1222 recipients whose second dose came at about 4 weeks and those whose second dose came at about 12 weeks were combined into one group, since spike-specific TCR depth and breadth did not differ between the two schedules. Trial participants were enrolled by age into 18-55, 56-69 and 70-plus year subgroups, with approximately 150, 28 and 58 TCR-sequenced participants respectively. A total of 230 or so trial participants underwent TCR sequencing, of whom about 200 received two doses of AZD1222 and about 25 received two doses of the MenACWY control vaccine.

The CDR3 regions of human TCRbeta chains were analyzed by immunosequencing. The paper's processing steps were these. Repertoire TCRs were matched against a reference library of SARS-CoV-2-specific TCRs generated with the MIRA antigen-specificity platform. Breadth was defined as the fraction of unique TCRs that were SARS-CoV-2-associated, and depth was defined as the fraction of total T cells that were SARS-CoV-2-associated. Using the MIRA data, each spike-specific TCR was assigned both to the spike region to which the TCR was reactive and to a CD4 or CD8 class. Log10-transformed breadth and depth values were compared by one-way ANOVA with Sidak's multiple comparisons tests. TCRdb took this table from immuneACCESS and kept in-frame rearrangements with V and J called. Such tables lack part of the clones; where checked against another copy, unresolved V genes explain under half of the gap, and the rest is unexplained. From that table come the V and J calls and clone size; the DNA was used to work out D and trimming. The sample yields 140,000 to 150,000 clones; approximately 90% were counted once. Of the sample, about 1.5% falls within the top ten clones.

About this clone: Its antigen remains unidentified. No much larger clone is present one base from it, and per-base qualities are unavailable.

As encoded in the germline V gene (reference sequence), CDR1 is LGHDT while CDR2 is YNNKEL. The CDR3 goes from the cysteine to the phenylalanine over 13 residues. Of all the DNA, just the CDR3 is kept, 39 bases in frame from base 1. Relative to germline, V is 4 bases shorter and J is 6 bases shorter, with 10 bases between their ends. What the study reported, not specific to this receptor: After two AZD1222 doses, spike-specific TCR breadth and depth were significantly higher than at day 0 and than in MenACWY recipients. Nearly half of unique spike-specific TCRs reportedly recognized epitopes outside regions mutated in the B.1.351 and B.1.1.7 variants. No day 14 peak-response samples were available, so repertoires were characterized only after the peak T cell response. The whole spike protein was spanned by vaccine-associated CD4 TCRs, and dominant responses were seen in regions 160-218 and 743-854. In the small 56-69-year group, the increase in depth fell short of significance, most likely because of low power. Conclusions about previously exposed vaccinees are limited because only a handful of AZD1222 recipients were SARS-CoV-2 seropositive at baseline. Most participants were white British and females outnumbered males, and the authors suggested that clonal diversity may have been underestimated.

What this sample's time point label stands for: baseline before first vaccination. Vaccinee samples were obtained from the UK trials COV001 and COV002, which included a single-blind randomized controlled phase 2/3 trial of AZD1222 (ChAdOx1 nCoV-19) in healthy adults. For TCRbeta chain sequencing, PBMC samples from trial participants were taken at day 0 and at day 28 after the second dose. This sequence was found in an adult in good health. The rearrangement combines TRBV3-1 (or the pseudogene TRBV3-2) with TRBJ2-1; no confident D gene assignment can be made. The sample was peripheral blood, taken on day 0 of AZD1222 vaccination. The nucleotides are TGTGCCAGCAGCCCTCCATGGGTCAATGAGCAGTTCTTC. It encodes CASSPPWVNEQFF.